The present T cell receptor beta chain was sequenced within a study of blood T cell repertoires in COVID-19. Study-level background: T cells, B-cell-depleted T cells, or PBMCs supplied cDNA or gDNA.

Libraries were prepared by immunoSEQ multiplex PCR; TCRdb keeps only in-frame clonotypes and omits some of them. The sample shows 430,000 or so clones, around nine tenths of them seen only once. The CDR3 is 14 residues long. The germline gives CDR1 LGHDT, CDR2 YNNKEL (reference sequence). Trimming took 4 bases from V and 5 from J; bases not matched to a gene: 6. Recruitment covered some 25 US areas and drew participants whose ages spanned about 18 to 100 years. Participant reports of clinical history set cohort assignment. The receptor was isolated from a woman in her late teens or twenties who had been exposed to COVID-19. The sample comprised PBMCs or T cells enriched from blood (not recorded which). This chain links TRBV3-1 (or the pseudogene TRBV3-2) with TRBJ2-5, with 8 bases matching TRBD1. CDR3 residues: CASSLRTGKETQYF. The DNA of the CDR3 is TGTGCCAGCAGCCTCCGGACAGGGAAGGAGACCCAGTACTTC.